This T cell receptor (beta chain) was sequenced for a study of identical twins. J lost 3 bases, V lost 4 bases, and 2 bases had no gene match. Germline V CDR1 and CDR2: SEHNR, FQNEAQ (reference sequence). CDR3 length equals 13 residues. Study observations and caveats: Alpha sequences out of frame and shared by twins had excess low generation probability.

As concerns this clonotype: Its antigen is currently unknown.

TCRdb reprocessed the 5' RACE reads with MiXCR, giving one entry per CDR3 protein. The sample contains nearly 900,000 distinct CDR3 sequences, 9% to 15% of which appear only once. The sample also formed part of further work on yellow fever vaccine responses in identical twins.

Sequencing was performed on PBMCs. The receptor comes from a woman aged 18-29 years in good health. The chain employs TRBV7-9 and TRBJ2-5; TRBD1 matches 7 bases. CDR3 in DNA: TGTGCCAGCAGCTGGGGACAGAAAGAGACCCAGTACTTC. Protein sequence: CASSWGQKETQYF.